The following is a TCR beta chain sequence with its context. The data were obtained in a study of monozygotic twins with inflammatory bowel disease. Reprocessing the 5' RACE reads, TCRdb reports a single entry for every CDR3 protein and omits DNA. With nearly 450,000 distinct CDR3 sequences in the sample, the ten largest clones hold more than 2%. The material sequenced was blood. The TCR comes from a human donor with ulcerative colitis or Crohn's disease, or a healthy co-twin of an affected twin (not recorded which).

This CDR3 is CATSDIGTSGSDEQFF. This chain joins TRBV24-1 and TRBJ2-1; the TCRdb D gene call, TRBD2, has no DNA to confirm it. This CDR3 is built from 16 residues. Germline V lookup: CDR1 KGHDR, CDR2 SFDVKD.